This TCR beta chain was recovered during a study of blood T cells in healthy people across ages. Through a sample-barcoded 5' primer and a J-beta primer mix, a second PCR was run for roughly 7 to 12 cycles. TCRdb analysed the 5' RACE reads with MiXCR anew, one entry per CDR3 protein. The table lists about 680,000 distinct CDR3 sequences, around 49% of them singletons. This CDR3 is 15 amino acids long. Trimming pared 3 bases from V and 0 bases from J, leaving 11 bases between. Total RNA extraction produced at least 5.5 micrograms (per sample) for the study. Sequencing was performed on blood. This receptor was identified in an older woman in good health. This chain uses TRBV12-3 or TRBV12-4 with TRBJ2-5; TRBD2 is a possible D gene (6 bases). The CDR3 nucleotides are TGTGCCAGCAGTTTCCGGGACTGGTACCAAGAGACCCAGTACTTC. It codes for CASSFRDWYQETQYF.